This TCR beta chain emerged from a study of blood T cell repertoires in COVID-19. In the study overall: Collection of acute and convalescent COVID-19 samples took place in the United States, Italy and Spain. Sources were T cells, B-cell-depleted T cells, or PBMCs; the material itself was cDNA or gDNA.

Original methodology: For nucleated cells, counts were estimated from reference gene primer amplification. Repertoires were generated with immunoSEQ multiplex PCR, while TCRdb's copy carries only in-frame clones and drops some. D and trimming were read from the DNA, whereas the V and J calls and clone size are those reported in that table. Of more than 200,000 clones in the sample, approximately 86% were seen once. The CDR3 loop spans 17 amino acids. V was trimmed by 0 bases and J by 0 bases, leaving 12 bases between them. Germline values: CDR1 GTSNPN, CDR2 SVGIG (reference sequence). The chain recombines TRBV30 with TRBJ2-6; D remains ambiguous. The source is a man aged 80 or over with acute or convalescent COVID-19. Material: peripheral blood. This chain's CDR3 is CAWSVPVIFSGANVLTF. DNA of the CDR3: TGTGCCTGGAGTGTCCCAGTAATTTTCTCTGGGGCCAACGTCCTGACTTTC.